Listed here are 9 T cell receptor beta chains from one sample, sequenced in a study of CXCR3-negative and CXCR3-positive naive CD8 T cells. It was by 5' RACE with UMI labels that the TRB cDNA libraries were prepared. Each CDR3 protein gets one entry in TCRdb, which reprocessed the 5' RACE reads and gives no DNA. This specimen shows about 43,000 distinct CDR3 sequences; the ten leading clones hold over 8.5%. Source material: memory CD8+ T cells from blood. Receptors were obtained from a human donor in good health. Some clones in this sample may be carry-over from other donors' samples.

The CDR3 sequence: CATSRESNTGVGNQPQHF. The chain carries TRBV15 and TRBJ1-5; TCRdb calls TRBD1, which cannot be checked without DNA. The CDR3 loop spans 18 amino acids. CDR1 is LNHNV and CDR2 is YYDKDF in the germline V gene (reference sequence).

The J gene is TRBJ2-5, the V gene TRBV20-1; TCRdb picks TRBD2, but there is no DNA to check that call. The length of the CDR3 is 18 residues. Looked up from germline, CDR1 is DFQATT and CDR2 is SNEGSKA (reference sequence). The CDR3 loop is CSAYLPGLAGGTQETQYF.

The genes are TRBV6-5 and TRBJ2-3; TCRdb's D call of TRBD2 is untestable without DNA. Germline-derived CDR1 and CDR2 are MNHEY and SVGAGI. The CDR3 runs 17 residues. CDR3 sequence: CASSPDPGTSGTDTQYF.

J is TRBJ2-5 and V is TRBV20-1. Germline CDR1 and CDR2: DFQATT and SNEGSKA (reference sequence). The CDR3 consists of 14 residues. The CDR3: CSARVYTDQETQYF.

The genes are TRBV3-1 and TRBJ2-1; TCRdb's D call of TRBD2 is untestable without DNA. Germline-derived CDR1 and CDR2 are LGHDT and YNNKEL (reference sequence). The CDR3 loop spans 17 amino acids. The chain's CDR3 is CASSQEAGTSPSGEQFF.

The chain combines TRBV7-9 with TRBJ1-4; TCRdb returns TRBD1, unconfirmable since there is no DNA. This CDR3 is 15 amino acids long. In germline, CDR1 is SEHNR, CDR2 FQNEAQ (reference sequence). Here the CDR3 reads CASSFPQGRNEKLFF.

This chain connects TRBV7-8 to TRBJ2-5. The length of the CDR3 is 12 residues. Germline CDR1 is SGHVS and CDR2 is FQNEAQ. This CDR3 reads CASSLAPETQYF.

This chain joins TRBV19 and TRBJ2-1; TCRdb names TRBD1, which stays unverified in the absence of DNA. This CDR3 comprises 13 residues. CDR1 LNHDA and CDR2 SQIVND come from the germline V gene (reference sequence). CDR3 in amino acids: CASSMTEYNEQFF. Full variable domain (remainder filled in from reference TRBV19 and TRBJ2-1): DGGITQSPKYLFRKEGQNVTLSCEQNLNHDAMYWYRQDPGQGLRLIYYSQIVNDFQKGDIAEGYSVSREKKESFPLTVTSAQKNPTAFYLCASSMTEYNEQFFGPGTRLTVL.

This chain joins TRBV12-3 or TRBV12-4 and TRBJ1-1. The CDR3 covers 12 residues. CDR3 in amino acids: CASSLTMTEAFF.